The rows below give T cell receptor beta chains drawn from one sample of a study of blood T cells in healthy people across ages. TCRdb itself ran the 5' RACE reads through MiXCR, one entry per CDR3 protein. Among about 780,000 distinct CDR3 sequences listed, roughly 46% were seen once. The specimen sequenced was blood. The receptors here all came from a man older than 75 in good health. CDR3s include the opening cysteine and the closing phenylalanine or tryptophan. Fields, in order: CDR3 DNA, CDR3 protein, V gene, clone size, D gene, J gene. The D gene is left open where the match is weak. Clone sizes are given selectively: once, few, many, or a class where the clone is expanded.

TGCGCCAGCAGCCGGGGACTAGCGGGAGCAAATGAGCAGTTCTTC CASSRGLAGANEQFF TRBV5-1 NA TRBD2 TRBJ2-1
TGTGCCAGCAGCTTAGCTACGGGTGGGTACGCTGAAGCTTTCTTT CASSLATGGYAEAFF TRBV7-9 few NA TRBJ1-1
TGCAGTGCTAGACTCCCGCGGGAAAACAATGAGCAGTTCTTC CSARLPRENNEQFF TRBV20-1 once NA TRBJ2-1
TGTGCCAGCATTGGCGGATCTGGCAATCAGCCCCAGCATTTT CASIGGSGNQPQHF TRBV12-3/TRBV12-4 few NA TRBJ1-5
TGTGCCACCAGTGTTTCCGAGAGGGGCAGTTTGAATGAGCAGTTCTTC CATSVSERGSLNEQFF TRBV24-1 NA NA TRBJ2-1
TGCAGTGCTGACGACGGGACTAGCGGGAGGTATGAGCAGTTCTTC CSADDGTSGRYEQFF TRBV20-1 NA TRBD2 TRBJ2-1
TGTGCCAGCAGCTTATCGAACAGGGGGCGGACTGAAGCTTTCTTT CASSLSNRGRTEAFF TRBV7-8 NA TRBD1 TRBJ1-1
TGTGCCAGCAGTGAAATAGCGGGGGTCTACAATGAGCAGTTCTTC CASSEIAGVYNEQFF TRBV2 few TRBD2 TRBJ2-1
TGTGCCAGCAGCGCCAACTCTCAGGGCCACCTTATCTATGGCTACACCTTC CASSANSQGHLIYGYTF TRBV27 NA NA TRBJ1-2
TGTGCCAGCAGCTCCCAGACAGGGGTTTCTGAAGCTTTCTTT CASSSQTGVSEAFF TRBV7-9 NA TRBD1 TRBJ1-1
TGCAGTGCTAGATCACTAAGAGATACGCAGTATTTT CSARSLRDTQYF TRBV20-1 once NA TRBJ2-3
TGTGCCAGCAGTGACAGGACAGCAACCAAAAACATTCAGTACTTC CASSDRTATKNIQYF TRBV25-1 NA NA TRBJ2-4
TGTGCCAGCAGTGCGGGACAGGGCAGTTATAATTCACCCCTCCACTTT CASSAGQGSYNSPLHF TRBV2 NA TRBD1 TRBJ1-6
TGTGCCAGCAGCTTAAAACAGGGAGTCGTTTCAGGGGTGTCTCCAAACTATGGCTACACCTTC CASSLKQGVVSGVSPNYGYTF TRBV7-8 NA NA TRBJ1-2
TGCAGCGCCCCGGACCAGATGAACACTGAAGCTTTCTTT CSAPDQMNTEAFF TRBV29-1 NA NA TRBJ1-1
TGTGCCAGCAGCTTAGGTGCGGGAGCCACCTACGAGCAGTACTTC CASSLGAGATYEQYF TRBV7-9 NA TRBD2 TRBJ2-7
TGTGCCAGCAGCTTGGTGCCGGGGTCGGGACGAAATCAGCCCCAGCATTTT CASSLVPGSGRNQPQHF TRBV5-5 NA NA TRBJ1-5
TGTGCCAGTAGTATAGATCATAGACGAGCGGGGGGAGATACGCAGTATTTT CASSIDHRRAGGDTQYF TRBV19 once TRBD2 TRBJ2-3
TGCAGTGTCCCGGTCGGACCAACTAACTATGGCTACACCTTC CSVPVGPTNYGYTF TRBV20-1 many NA TRBJ1-2
TGCGCCAGCAGCGCTACCGGGACCACCCGCGAGCAGTACTTC CASSATGTTREQYF TRBV5-1 NA NA TRBJ2-7
TGTGCCAGCAGTTACGCGGGACAGTCCAAATACGAGCAGTACTTC CASSYAGQSKYEQYF TRBV6-5 NA NA TRBJ2-7
TGCAGCGTTTCCGGGAGAGGGACAGATACGCAGTATTTT CSVSGRGTDTQYF TRBV29-1 NA NA TRBJ2-3
TGTGCCAGCAGTTTAACCCCGGGACAGGGGGCGTACGGCCAGTTCTTC CASSLTPGQGAYGQFF TRBV27 NA TRBD1 TRBJ2-1
TGTGCCAGCTCGCAGAAAATGACTAGCGGTACAGATACGCAGTATTTT CASSQKMTSGTDTQYF TRBV18 few TRBD2 TRBJ2-3